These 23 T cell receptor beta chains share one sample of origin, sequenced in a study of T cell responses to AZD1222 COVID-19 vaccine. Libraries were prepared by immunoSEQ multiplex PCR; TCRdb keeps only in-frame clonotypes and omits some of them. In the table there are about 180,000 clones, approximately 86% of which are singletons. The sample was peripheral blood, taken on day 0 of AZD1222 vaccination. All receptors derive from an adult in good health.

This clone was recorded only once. CDR3: CASSLYGPDTQYF. In DNA form, the CDR3 reads TGCGCCAGCAGCTTGTACGGTCCGGATACGCAGTATTTT. The chain employs TRBV4-1 and TRBJ2-3; unclear D gene. Germline assignment: CDR1 MGHRA and CDR2 YSYEKL. The CDR3 runs 13 residues. The ends were cut back, 5 bases at V and 6 bases at J, with 12 bases in the middle.

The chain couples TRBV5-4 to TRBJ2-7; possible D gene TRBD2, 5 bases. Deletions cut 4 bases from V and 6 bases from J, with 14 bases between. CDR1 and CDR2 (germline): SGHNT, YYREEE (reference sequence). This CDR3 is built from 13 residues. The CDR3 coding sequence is TGTGCCAGCAGCGCCACCCCGCGGGTCGAGCAGTACTTC. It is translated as CASSATPRVEQYF.

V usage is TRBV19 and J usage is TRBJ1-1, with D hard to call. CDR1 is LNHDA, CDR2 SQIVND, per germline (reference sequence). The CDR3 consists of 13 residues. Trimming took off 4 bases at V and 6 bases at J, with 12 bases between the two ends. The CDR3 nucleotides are TGTGCCAGTAGTAGTACGGGTACCGCTGAAGCTTTCTTT. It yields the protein CASSSTGTAEAFF.

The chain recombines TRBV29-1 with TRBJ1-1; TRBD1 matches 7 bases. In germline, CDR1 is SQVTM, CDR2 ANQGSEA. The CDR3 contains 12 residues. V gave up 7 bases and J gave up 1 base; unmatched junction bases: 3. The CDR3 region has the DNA TGCAGCGCAAGACAGGGGAACACTGAAGCTTTCTTT. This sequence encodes CSARQGNTEAFF.

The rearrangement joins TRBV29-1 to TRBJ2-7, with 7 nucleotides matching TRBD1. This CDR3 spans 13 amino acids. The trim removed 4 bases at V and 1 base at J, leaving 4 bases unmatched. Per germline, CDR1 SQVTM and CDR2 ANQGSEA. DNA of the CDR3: TGCAGCGTTGCGGGCAGGGGGTCCTACGAGCAGTACTTC. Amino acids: CSVAGRGSYEQYF.

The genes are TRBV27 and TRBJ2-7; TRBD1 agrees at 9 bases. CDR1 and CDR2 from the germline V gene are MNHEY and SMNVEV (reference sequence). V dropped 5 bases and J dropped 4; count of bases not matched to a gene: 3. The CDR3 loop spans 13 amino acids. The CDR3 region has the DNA TGTGCCAGCAGTACAGGACAGGGGTACGAGCAGTACTTC. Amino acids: CASSTGQGYEQYF.

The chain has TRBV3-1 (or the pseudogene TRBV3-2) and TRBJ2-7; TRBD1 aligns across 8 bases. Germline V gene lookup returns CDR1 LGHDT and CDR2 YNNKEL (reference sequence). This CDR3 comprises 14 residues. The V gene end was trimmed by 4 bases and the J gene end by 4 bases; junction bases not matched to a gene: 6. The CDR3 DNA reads TGTGCCAGCAGCCTACGGACAGGGAGGTACGAGCAGTACTTC. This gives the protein CASSLRTGRYEQYF.

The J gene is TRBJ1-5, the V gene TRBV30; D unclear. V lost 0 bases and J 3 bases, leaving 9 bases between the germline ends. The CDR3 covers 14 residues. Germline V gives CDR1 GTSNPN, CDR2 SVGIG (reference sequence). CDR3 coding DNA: TGTGCCTGGAGTGTAGGAGGCCTCAATCAGCCCCAGCATTTT. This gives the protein CAWSVGGLNQPQHF.

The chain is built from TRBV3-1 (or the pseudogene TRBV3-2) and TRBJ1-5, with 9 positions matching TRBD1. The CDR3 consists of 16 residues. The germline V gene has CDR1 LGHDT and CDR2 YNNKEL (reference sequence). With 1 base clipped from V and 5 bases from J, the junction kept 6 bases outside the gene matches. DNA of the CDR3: TGTGCCAGCAGCCAAGCATGGACAGGGGCCTATCAGCCCCAGCATTTT. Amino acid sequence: CASSQAWTGAYQPQHF.

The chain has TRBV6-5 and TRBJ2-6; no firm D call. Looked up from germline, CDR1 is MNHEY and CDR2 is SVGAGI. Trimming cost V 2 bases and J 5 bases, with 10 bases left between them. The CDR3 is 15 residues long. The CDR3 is CASSYQKVRANVLTF. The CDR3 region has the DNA TGTGCCAGCAGTTACCAGAAGGTTAGGGCCAACGTCCTGACTTTC.

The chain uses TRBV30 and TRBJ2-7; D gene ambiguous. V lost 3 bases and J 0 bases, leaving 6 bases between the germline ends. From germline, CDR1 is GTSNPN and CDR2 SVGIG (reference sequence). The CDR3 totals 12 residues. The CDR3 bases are TGTGCCTGGAGAAGGAGCTCCTACGAGCAGTACTTC. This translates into CAWRRSSYEQYF.

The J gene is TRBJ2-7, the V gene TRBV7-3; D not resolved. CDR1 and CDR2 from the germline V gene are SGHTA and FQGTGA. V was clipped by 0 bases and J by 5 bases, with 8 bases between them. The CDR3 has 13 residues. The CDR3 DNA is TGTGCCAGCAGCTTAACAGGGCTCGACGAGCAGTACTTC. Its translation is CASSLTGLDEQYF.

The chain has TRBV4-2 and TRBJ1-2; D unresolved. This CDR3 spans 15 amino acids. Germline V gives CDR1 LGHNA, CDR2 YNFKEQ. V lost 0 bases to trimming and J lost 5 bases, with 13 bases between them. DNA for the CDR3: TGTGCCAGCAGCCAAGATCAGCGAGAGGAGTATGGCTACACCTTC. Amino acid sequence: CASSQDQREEYGYTF.

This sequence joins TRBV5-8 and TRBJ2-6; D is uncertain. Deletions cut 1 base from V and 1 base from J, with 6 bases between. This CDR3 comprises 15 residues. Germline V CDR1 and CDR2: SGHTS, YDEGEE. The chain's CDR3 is CASSLPVSGANVLTF. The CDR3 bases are TGTGCCAGCAGCTTGCCGGTTTCTGGGGCCAACGTCCTGACTTTC.

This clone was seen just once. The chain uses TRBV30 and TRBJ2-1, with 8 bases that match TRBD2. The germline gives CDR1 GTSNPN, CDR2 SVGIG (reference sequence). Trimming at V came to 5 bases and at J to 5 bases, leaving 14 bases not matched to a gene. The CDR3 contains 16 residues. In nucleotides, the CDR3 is TGTGCCTGGGGAAGCGGGGGTCACACCGGGAACAATGAGCAGTTCTTC. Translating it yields CAWGSGGHTGNNEQFF. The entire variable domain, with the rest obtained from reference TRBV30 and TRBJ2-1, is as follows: SQTIHQWPATLVQPVGSPLSLECTVEGTSNPNLYWYRQAAGRGLQLLFYSVGIGQISSEVPQNLSASRPQDRQFILSSKKLLLSDSGFYLCAWGSGGHTGNNEQFFGPGTRLTVL.

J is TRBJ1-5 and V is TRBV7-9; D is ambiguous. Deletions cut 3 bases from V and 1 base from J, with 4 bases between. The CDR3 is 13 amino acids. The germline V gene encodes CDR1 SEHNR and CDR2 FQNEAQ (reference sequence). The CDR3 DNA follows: TGTGCCAGCAGCTTCACGAGCAATCAGCCCCAGCATTTT. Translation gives CASSFTSNQPQHF.

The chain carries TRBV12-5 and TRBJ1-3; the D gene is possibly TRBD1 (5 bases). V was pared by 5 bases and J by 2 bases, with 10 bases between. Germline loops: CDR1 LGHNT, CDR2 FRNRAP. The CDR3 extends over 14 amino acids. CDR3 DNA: TGTGCTAGTGGTCCAGGACACGCTGGAAACACCATATATTTT. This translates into CASGPGHAGNTIYF.

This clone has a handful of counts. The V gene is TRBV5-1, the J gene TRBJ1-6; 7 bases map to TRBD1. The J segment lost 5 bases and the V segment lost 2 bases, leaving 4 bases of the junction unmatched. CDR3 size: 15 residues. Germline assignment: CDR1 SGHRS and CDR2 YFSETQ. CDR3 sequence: CASSFRGTDNSPLHF. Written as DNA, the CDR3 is TGCGCCAGCAGCTTTAGGGGGACAGATAATTCACCCCTCCACTTT.

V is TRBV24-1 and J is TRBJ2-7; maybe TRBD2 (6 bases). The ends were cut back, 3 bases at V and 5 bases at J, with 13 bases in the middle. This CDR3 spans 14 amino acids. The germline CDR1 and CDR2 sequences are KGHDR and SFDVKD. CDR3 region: CATSDPGGDDEQYF. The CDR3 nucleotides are TGTGCCACCAGTGATCCCGGGGGAGACGACGAGCAGTACTTC.

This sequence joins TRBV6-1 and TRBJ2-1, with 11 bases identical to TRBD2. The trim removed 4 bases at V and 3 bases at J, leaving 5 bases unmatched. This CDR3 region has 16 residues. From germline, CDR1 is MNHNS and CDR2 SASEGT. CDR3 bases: TGTGCCAGCAGTGCCACTAGCGGGGGTGGCTACAATGAGCAGTTCTTC. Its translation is CASSATSGGGYNEQFF.

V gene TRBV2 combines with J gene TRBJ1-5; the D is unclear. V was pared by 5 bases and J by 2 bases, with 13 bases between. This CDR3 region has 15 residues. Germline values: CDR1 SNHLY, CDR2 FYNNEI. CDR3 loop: CASSSGSEGNQPQHF. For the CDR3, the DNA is TGTGCCAGCAGTTCCGGGTCCGAGGGCAATCAGCCCCAGCATTTT.

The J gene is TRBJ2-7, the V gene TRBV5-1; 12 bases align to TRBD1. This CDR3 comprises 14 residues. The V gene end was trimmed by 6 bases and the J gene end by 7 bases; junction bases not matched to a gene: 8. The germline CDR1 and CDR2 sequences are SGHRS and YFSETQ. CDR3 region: CASNAGQGAGEQYF. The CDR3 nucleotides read TGCGCCAGCAACGCGGGACAGGGGGCAGGAGAGCAGTACTTC.

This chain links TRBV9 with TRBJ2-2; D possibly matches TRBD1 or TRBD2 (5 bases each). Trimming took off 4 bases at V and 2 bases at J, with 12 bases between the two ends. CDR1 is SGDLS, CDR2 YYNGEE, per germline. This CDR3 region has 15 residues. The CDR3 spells CASSLSGPNTGELFF. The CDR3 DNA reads TGTGCCAGCAGCCTTTCGGGACCAAACACCGGGGAGCTGTTTTTT.